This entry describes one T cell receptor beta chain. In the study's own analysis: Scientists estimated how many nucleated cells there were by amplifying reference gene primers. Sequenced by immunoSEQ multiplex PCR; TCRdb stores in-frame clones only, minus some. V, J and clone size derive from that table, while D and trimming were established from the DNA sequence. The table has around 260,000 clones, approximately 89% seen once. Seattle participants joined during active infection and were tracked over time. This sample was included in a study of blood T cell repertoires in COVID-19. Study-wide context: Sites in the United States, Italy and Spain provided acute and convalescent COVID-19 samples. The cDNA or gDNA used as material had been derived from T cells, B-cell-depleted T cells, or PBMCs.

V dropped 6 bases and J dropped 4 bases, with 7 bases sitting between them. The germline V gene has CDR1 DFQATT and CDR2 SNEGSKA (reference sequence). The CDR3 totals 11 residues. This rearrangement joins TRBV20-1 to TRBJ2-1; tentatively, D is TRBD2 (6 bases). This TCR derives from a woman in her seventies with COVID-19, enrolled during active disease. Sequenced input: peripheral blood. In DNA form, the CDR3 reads TGCAGTGCGGAGGGTTACAATGAGCAGTTCTTC. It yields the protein CSAEGYNEQFF.